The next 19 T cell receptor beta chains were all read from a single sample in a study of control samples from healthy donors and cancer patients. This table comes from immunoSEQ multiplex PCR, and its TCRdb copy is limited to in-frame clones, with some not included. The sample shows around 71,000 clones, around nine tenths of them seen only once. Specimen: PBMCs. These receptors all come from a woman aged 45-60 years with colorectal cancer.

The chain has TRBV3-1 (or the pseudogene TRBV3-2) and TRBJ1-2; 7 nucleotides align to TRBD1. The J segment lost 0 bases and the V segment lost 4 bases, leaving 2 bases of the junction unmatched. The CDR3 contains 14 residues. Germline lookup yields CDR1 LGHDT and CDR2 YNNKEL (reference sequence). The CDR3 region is CASSPQGANYGYTF. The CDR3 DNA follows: TGTGCCAGCAGCCCCCAGGGGGCTAACTATGGCTACACCTTC.

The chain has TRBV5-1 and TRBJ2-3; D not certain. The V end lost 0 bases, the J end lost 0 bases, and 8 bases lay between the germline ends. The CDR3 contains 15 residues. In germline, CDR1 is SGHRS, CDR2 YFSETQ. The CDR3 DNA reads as TGCGCCAGCAGCTTGGAACCCTCTAGCACAGATACGCAGTATTTT. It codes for CASSLEPSSTDTQYF.

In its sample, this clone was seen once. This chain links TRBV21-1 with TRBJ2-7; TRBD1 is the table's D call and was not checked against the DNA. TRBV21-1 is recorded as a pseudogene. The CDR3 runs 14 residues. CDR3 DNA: TGTGCCAGCAGCAAAGACAGGGGGCGGGACGAGCAGTACTTC. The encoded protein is CASSKDRGRDEQYF.

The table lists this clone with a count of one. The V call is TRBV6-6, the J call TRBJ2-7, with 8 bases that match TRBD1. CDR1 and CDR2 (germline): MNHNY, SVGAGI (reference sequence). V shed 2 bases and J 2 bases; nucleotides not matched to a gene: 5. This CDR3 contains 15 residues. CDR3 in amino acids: CASSYLTGVTYEQYF. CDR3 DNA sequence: TGTGCCAGCAGTTACCTGACAGGGGTTACCTACGAGCAGTACTTC.

CDR3 nucleotides: TGTGCCAGCAGGCATAACAGGGCTAGCACAGATACGCAGTATTTT. Encoded protein: CASRHNRASTDTQYF. The V gene is TRBV2, the J gene TRBJ2-3; D is perhaps TRBD1 (6 bases). Germline CDR1 SNHLY, CDR2 FYNNEI. This CDR3 has 15 residues. V was cut by 6 bases and J by 0 bases, with 13 bases left in between. Variable domain in full (rest from reference TRBV2 and TRBJ2-3): EPEVTQTPSHQVTQMGQEVILRCVPISNHLYFYWYRQILGQKVEFLVSFYNNEISEKSEIFDDQFSVERPDGSNFTLKIRSTKLEDSAMYFCASRHNRASTDTQYFGPGTRLTVL.

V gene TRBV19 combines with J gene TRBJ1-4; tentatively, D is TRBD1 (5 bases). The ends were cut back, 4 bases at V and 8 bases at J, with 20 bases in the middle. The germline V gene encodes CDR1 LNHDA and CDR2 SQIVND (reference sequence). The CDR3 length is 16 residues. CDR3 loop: CASSRTRTRENEKLFF. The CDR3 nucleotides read TGTGCCAGTAGTAGAACAAGGACAAGGGAAAACGAAAAACTGTTTTTT.

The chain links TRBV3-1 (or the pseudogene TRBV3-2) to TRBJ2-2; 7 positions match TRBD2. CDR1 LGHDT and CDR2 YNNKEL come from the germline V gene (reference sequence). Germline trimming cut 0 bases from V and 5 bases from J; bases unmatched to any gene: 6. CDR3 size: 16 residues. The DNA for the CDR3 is TGTGCCAGCAGCCAAGATCCGACGGGGGGAACCGGGGAGCTGTTTTTT. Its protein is CASSQDPTGGTGELFF.

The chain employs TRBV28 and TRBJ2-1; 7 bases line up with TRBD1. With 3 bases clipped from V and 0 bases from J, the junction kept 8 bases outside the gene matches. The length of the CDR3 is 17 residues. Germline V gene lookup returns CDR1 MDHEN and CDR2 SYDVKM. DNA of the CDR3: TGTGCCAGCAGTTTCAGACAGGGCGCCTACTCCTACAATGAGCAGTTCTTC. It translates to CASSFRQGAYSYNEQFF.

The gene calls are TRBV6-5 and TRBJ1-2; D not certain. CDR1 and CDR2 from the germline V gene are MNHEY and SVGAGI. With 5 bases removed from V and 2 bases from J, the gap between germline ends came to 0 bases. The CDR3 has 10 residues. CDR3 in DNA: TGTGCCAGCAGTAACTATGGCTACACCTTC. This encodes CASSNYGYTF.

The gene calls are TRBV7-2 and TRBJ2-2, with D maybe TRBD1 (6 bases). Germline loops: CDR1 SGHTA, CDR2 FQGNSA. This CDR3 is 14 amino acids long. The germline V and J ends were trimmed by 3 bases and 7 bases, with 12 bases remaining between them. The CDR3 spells CASSFSQGNGELFF. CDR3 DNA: TGTGCCAGCAGCTTTTCACAGGGTAACGGGGAGCTGTTTTTT.

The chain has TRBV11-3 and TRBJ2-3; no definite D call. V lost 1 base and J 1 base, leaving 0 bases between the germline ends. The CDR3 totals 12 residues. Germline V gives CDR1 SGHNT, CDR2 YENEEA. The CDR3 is CASSLGTDTQYF. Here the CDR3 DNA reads TGTGCCAGCAGCTTAGGCACAGATACGCAGTATTTT.

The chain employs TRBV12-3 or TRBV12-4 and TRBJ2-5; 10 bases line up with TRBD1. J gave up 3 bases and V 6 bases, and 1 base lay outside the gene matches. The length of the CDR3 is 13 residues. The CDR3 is CASRGQGEETQYF. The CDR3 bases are TGTGCCAGCAGAGGACAGGGGGAAGAGACCCAGTACTTC.

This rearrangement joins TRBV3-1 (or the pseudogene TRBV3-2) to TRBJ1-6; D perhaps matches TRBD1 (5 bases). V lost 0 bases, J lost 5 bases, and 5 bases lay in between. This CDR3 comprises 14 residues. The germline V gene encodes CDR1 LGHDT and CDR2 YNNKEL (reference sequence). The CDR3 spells CASSQDRDNSPLHF. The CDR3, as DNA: TGTGCCAGCAGCCAAGACAGGGATAATTCACCCCTCCACTTT.

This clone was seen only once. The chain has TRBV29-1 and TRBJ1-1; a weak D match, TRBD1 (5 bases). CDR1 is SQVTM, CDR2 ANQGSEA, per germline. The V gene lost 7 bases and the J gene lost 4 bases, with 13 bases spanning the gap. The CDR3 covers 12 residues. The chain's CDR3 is CSAPRQGTEAFF. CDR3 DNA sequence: TGCAGCGCCCCCAGGCAGGGCACTGAAGCTTTCTTT.

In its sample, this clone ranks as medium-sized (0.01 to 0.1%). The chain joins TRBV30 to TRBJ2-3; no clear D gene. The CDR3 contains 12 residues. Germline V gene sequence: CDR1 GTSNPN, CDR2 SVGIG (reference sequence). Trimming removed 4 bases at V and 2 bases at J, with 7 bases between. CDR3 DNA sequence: TGTGCCTGGATTTCGTTCACAGATACGCAGTATTTT. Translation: CAWISFTDTQYF. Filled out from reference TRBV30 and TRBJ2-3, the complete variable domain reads SQTIHQWPATLVQPVGSPLSLECTVEGTSNPNLYWYRQAAGRGLQLLFYSVGIGQISSEVPQNLSASRPQDRQFILSSKKLLLSDSGFYLCAWISFTDTQYFGPGTRLTVL.

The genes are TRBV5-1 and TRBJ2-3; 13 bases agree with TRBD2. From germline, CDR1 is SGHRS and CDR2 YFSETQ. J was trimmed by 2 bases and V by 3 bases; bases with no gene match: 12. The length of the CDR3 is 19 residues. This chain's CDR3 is CASSSPGTSGATPTDTQYF. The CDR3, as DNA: TGCGCCAGCAGCTCACCAGGGACTAGCGGGGCAACACCCACAGATACGCAGTATTTT.

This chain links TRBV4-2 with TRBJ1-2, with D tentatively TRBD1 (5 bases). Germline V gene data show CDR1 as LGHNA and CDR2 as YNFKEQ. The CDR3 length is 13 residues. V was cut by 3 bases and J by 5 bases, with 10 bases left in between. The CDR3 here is CASSQDYRYGYTF. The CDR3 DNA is TGTGCCAGCAGCCAGGACTACAGGTATGGCTACACCTTC.

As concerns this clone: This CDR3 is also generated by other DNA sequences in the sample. In DNA, the CDR3 is TGTGCCAGCAGCTCCGGCCGGGCTAGCGGGGAGCAAGAGACCCAGTACTTC. Protein product: CASSSGRASGEQETQYF. The chain uses TRBV5-4 and TRBJ2-5, with 9 bases aligning to TRBD2. From germline, CDR1 is SGHNT and CDR2 YYREEE (reference sequence). This CDR3 comprises 17 residues. V shed 3 bases, J shed 2 bases, and the junction held 11 bases outside the gene matches.

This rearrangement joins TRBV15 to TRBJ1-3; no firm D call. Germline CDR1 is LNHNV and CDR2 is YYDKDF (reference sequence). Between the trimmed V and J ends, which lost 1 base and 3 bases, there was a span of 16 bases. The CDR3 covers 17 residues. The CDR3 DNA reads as TGTGCCACCAGCAGAGGAGGTCGGAGAGGTAGTGGAAACACCATATATTTT. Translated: CATSRGGRRGSGNTIYF.